This TCR beta chain was identified during a study of blood T cell repertoires in COVID-19. About the study: The samples span acute and convalescent COVID-19 from the United States, Italy and Spain.

In the original analysis: Nucleated cell counts were estimated from reference gene primer amplification. Measured with immunoSEQ multiplex PCR; TCRdb has only the in-frame clones, and not every one. From that table come the V and J calls and clone size; the DNA was used to work out D and trimming. The sample lists around 180,000 clones; 88% were seen once. The CDR3 runs to 16 residues. Per the germline V gene, CDR1 is LGHNA and CDR2 is YSLEER. The V end was cut by 3 bases, the J end by 3 bases, with 17 bases between. The sample comprised peripheral blood. This TCR was sampled from a man aged 55 to 70 with acute or convalescent COVID-19. The rearrangement links TRBV4-3 to TRBJ1-2; perhaps TRBD1 as D (6 bases). CDR3 sequence reads: CASSQDQGPADYGYTF. Here the CDR3 DNA reads TGCGCCAGCAGCCAGGATCAGGGGCCGGCGGACTATGGCTACACCTTC.